This TCR beta chain was observed in a study of T cell repertoires in cytomegalovirus infection. Looking at the study overall: The study used recently identified HLA-C-restricted and well-studied HLA-B-restricted CMV epitopes. An indication of both CMV infection and matching HLA type came from public TCR beta signatures.

This clonotype turned up a few times. Its matching antigen is unknown. Points from the study as a whole: CMV carriers with the relevant HLA were identified by cumulative public TCR beta family frequency. In two of eight donors, the top clonotype was HLA-C-restricted CMV-specific.

TCRdb redid the calling of the reads with MiXCR, one entry per CDR3 protein. Of some 310,000 distinct CDR3 sequences detected, around a quarter appear once; the ten largest clones hold roughly 13%. Sequenced here: cultured PBMCs, sampled from culture after CMV antigen stimulation. This receptor was identified in a human donor in good health (CMV status not recorded). Some clones in this sample may be carry-over from other donors' samples.

As DNA, the CDR3 is TGTGCCAGCAGTCGCCACCTGACTAGCGGGTTGGAGACCCAGTACTTC. It encodes CASSRHLTSGLETQYF. The chain joins TRBV6-6 to TRBJ2-5; 10 bases align to TRBD2. V trimming: 5 bases; J trimming: 5 bases; junction bases outside the gene matches: 11. The CDR3 loop spans 16 amino acids. The germline V gene encodes CDR1 MNHNY and CDR2 SVGAGI (reference sequence).